This T cell receptor beta chain was captured in a study of blood T cell repertoires in COVID-19. About the study: Both acute and convalescent COVID-19 samples were obtained from the United States, Italy and Spain. PBMCs, B-cell-depleted T cells, or T cells were the source of the cDNA or gDNA that made up the material.

In the original analysis: Reference gene primer amplification gave nucleated cell count estimates. Clones were read by immunoSEQ multiplex PCR, and TCRdb kept only the in-frame ones, dropping some. For V, J and clone size, that table is used; D and trimming come from the DNA. This sample yields under 200,000 clones, of which 70% to 80% are seen a single time; 7.5% to 8.5% belongs to the top ten. This CDR3 has 13 residues. Germline values: CDR1 SGHDT, CDR2 YYEEEE. The ends were cut back, 4 bases at V and 4 bases at J, with 11 bases in the middle. The clonotype was recovered from a woman aged 55-70 years with COVID-19, enrolled during active disease. This rearrangement joins TRBV5-6 to TRBJ1-1, with D tentatively TRBD1 (5 bases). What was sequenced was peripheral blood. CDR3 sequence reads: CASSLDTITEAFF. CDR3 nucleotide sequence: TGTGCCAGCAGCCTGGACACCATCACTGAAGCTTTCTTT.